This T cell receptor (beta chain) was captured in a study of T cell changes during pregnancy in multiple sclerosis. Profiled with immunoSEQ multiplex PCR; TCRdb holds only in-frame clones, not every one. The sample yields roughly 99,000 clones, roughly 94% seen once. This clonotype originated in a female donor in good health, enrolled as a control in a pregnancy study. The specimen comprised peripheral blood, sampled after pregnancy.

This chain's CDR3 is CASSPRAGEYTEAFF. The CDR3 coding sequence is TGTGCCAGTAGTCCCCGAGCAGGGGAATACACTGAAGCTTTCTTT. J is TRBJ1-1 and V is TRBV19; maybe TRBD1 (6 bases). Trimming took off 5 bases at V and 3 bases at J, with 16 bases between the two ends. The CDR3 has 15 amino acids. Germline V gene data show CDR1 as LNHDA and CDR2 as SQIVND (reference sequence).